The rows below give T cell receptor beta chains drawn from one sample of a study of identical twins. TCRdb analysed the 5' RACE reads with MiXCR anew, one entry per CDR3 protein. The sample holds about 890,000 distinct CDR3 sequences, about 12% seen once. The sample was also linked to a second study, of yellow fever vaccine responses in identical twins.

The specimen sequenced was PBMCs. The source is a woman between 18 and 30 years old in good health. CDR3s include the opening cysteine and the closing phenylalanine or tryptophan. Fields, in order: D gene, V gene, clone size, J gene, CDR3 protein, CDR3 DNA. A D gene is named only where the DNA matches it firmly. Expanded clones are given a class, and other clones once, few, many or no size at all.

TRBD1	TRBV6-5	NA	TRBJ1-1	CASSYSNRGVATEAFF	TGTGCCAGCAGTTACTCGAACAGGGGGGTGGCCACTGAAGCTTTCTTT
NA	TRBV27	few	TRBJ2-3	CASSRTITDTQYF	TGTGCCAGCAGCCGGACAATCACAGATACGCAGTATTTT
TRBD1	TRBV29-1	few	TRBJ1-1	CSVVQGAGTEAFF	TGCAGCGTCGTACAGGGGGCTGGCACTGAAGCTTTCTTT
TRBD1	TRBV5-6	few	TRBJ2-3	CASSPEAGGVADTQYF	TGTGCCAGCAGCCCCGAGGCAGGGGGAGTCGCAGATACGCAGTATTTT
NA	TRBV4-1	NA	TRBJ2-7	CASSQVPGTGVYEQYF	TGCGCCAGCAGCCAAGTCCCAGGGACTGGGGTCTACGAGCAGTACTTC
NA	TRBV5-1	many	TRBJ2-1	CASSLWQGSYNEQFF	TGCGCCAGCAGCTTGTGGCAGGGCTCCTACAATGAGCAGTTCTTC
NA	TRBV2	few	TRBJ2-1	CASMIRENNEQFF	TGTGCCAGCATGATCAGGGAAAACAATGAGCAGTTCTTC
TRBD2	TRBV12-3/TRBV12-4	few	TRBJ2-7	CASSPRTSSVSEQYF	TGTGCCAGCAGCCCCCGGACTAGCTCAGTCTCCGAGCAGTACTTC
NA	TRBV9	NA	TRBJ1-2	CASSTQTNGYTF	TGTGCCAGCAGCACCCAGACTAATGGCTACACCTTC
NA	TRBV12-5	many	TRBJ2-5	CASGAQYF	TGTGCTAGTGGGGCCCAGTACTTC
TRBD2	TRBV25-1	NA	TRBJ2-3	CASRGLAGPDTQYF	TGTGCCAGCCGGGGACTAGCGGGACCAGATACGCAGTATTTT
NA	TRBV12-3/TRBV12-4	few	TRBJ1-2	CASSITGTGYGYTF	TGTGCCAGCAGTATCACAGGGACTGGCTATGGCTACACCTTC
NA	TRBV2	many	TRBJ1-1	CASRVGEVNTEAFF	TGTGCCAGCAGGGTAGGGGAGGTGAACACTGAAGCTTTCTTT
TRBD1	TRBV3-1	NA	TRBJ1-5	CASSQAAGTGGQPQHF	TGTGCCAGCAGCCAAGCCGCCGGGACAGGGGGACAGCCCCAGCATTTT
TRBD2	TRBV4-2	many	TRBJ2-1	CASSQGAGVSYNEQFF	TGTGCCAGCAGCCAGGGCGCGGGGGTGTCCTACAATGAGCAGTTCTTC
NA	TRBV6-2/TRBV6-3	many	TRBJ2-7	CASSYAGYPANSYEQYF	TGTGCCAGCAGTTACGCGGGGTATCCGGCGAACTCCTACGAGCAGTACTTC
NA	TRBV10-2	few	TRBJ1-1	CASSGGGGTEAFF	TGCGCCAGCAGTGGTGGGGGCGGCACTGAAGCTTTCTTT
TRBD1	TRBV7-9	NA	TRBJ2-3	CASSPRTGNTDTQYF	TGTGCCAGCAGCCCCCGGACAGGAAACACAGATACGCAGTATTTT
TRBD2	TRBV6-5	many	TRBJ2-1	CASSYLTSGRAAGEQFF	TGTGCCAGCAGTTACCTGACTAGCGGGAGGGCGGCGGGAGAGCAGTTCTTC
TRBD1	TRBV20-1	NA	TRBJ1-1	CSAPGQGGTEAFF	TGCAGTGCTCCGGGACAGGGCGGAACTGAAGCTTTCTTT
TRBD2	TRBV6-1	NA	TRBJ2-5	CASNDGSPSAGGRETQYF	TGTGCCAGCAACGATGGTTCACCGTCGGCGGGAGGGAGGGAGACCCAGTACTTC
NA	TRBV24-1	few	TRBJ2-5	CATSDLSEGTRETQYF	TGTGCCACCAGTGATTTATCAGAGGGCACAAGGGAGACCCAGTACTTC
NA	TRBV12-3/TRBV12-4	many	TRBJ2-6	CASDTSGANVLTF	TGTGCCAGCGATACTTCTGGGGCCAACGTCCTGACTTTC
NA	TRBV11-2	few	TRBJ2-1	CASSPTSLEQFF	TGTGCCAGCAGCCCGACTAGTCTTGAGCAGTTCTTC
NA	TRBV5-1	once	TRBJ2-3	CASSSRDGHEDTQYF	TGCGCCAGCAGCAGCCGGGACGGACACGAAGATACGCAGTATTTT
NA	TRBV28	NA	TRBJ2-1	CASSLLSGGQKAGTLPVNYEQFF	TGTGCCAGCAGTTTACTTTCGGGGGGACAAAAGGCTGGGACTCTTCCGGTTAATTATGAGCAGTTCTTC
TRBD2	TRBV28	few	TRBJ2-1	CASRRSGTSGRDEQFF	TGTGCCAGCAGGAGATCCGGGACTAGCGGGAGGGATGAGCAGTTCTTC
NA	TRBV5-1	many	TRBJ2-1	CASSLGGDYNEQFF	TGTGCCAGCAGTTTGGGCGGGGATTACAATGAGCAGTTCTTC
NA	TRBV7-9	NA	TRBJ2-7	CASSPGRPYEQYF	TGTGCCAGCAGCCCCGGACGACCCTACGAGCAGTACTTC
NA	TRBV6-4	few	TRBJ1-2	CASSDSGRVLTF	TGTGCCAGCAGTGACTCGGGGAGGGTCCTTACCTTC
NA	TRBV7-9	few	TRBJ2-5	CASTDTTQETQYF	TGTGCCAGCACCGATACTACCCAAGAGACCCAGTACTTC
NA	TRBV5-1	few	TRBJ2-5	CASSPGGMRLETQYF	TGCGCCAGCAGCCCAGGAGGGATGAGGCTTGAGACCCAGTACTTC
NA	TRBV27	NA	TRBJ2-3	CASSSPRTDTQYF	TGTGCCAGCAGTTCCCCACGCACAGATACGCAGTATTTT
TRBD2	TRBV28	few	TRBJ2-5	CASTPVRGGLQETQYF	TGTGCCAGCACCCCCGTTCGGGGGGGCCTTCAAGAGACCCAGTACTTC
TRBD2	TRBV28	NA	TRBJ2-1	CASNGLAGTGSYNEQFF	TGTGCTAGCAACGGGCTAGCGGGGACCGGCTCCTACAATGAGCAGTTCTTC
NA	TRBV5-1	few	TRBJ1-1	CASSLAVGGWAEAFF	TGCGCCAGCAGCTTGGCCGTGGGAGGTTGGGCTGAAGCTTTCTTT
NA	TRBV7-2	few	TRBJ2-7	CASSLLGSDTYEQYF	TGTGCCAGCAGCTTACTAGGAAGTGACACCTACGAGCAGTACTTC
TRBD2	TRBV12-3/TRBV12-4	NA	TRBJ2-1	CASSLSAGGRNEQFF	TGTGCCAGCAGTTTATCCGCGGGAGGGAGGAATGAGCAGTTCTTC
NA	TRBV29-1	NA	TRBJ1-1	CSVSLEQGRGTEAFF	TGCAGCGTTTCCTTAGAACAGGGCCGTGGCACTGAAGCTTTCTTT
TRBD2	TRBV18	few	TRBJ2-1	CASSQTRTSGSDEQFF	TGTGCCAGCTCACAGACCAGGACTAGCGGGAGCGATGAGCAGTTCTTC
NA	TRBV6-5	NA	TRBJ1-2	CASSYSRYKRGYTF	TGTGCCAGCAGTTACTCGCGGTACAAGAGGGGCTACACCTTC
NA	TRBV7-9	NA	TRBJ2-3	CASSKTADTQFF	TGTGCCAGCAGCAAGACCGCAGATACGCAGTTTTTT
NA	TRBV7-3	few	TRBJ2-2	CASSPYTNANTGELFF	TGTGCCAGCAGCCCATACACAAACGCGAACACCGGGGAGCTGTTTTTT
NA	TRBV19	NA	TRBJ1-1	CASSIYGQLNTEAFF	TGTGCCAGTAGTATTTATGGACAGCTGAACACTGAAGCTTTCTTT
TRBD2	TRBV14	few	TRBJ2-2	CASSQGPRGFDTGELFF	TGTGCCAGCAGCCAAGGCCCGCGGGGGTTTGACACCGGGGAGCTGTTTTTT
NA	TRBV20-1	NA	TRBJ1-6	CSGEEPNSPLHF	TGCAGTGGGGAGGAGCCCAATTCACCCCTCCACTTT
TRBD2	TRBV12-3/TRBV12-4	few	TRBJ2-1	CASTSGIGYEQFF	TGTGCCAGCACTAGCGGTATTGGCTATGAGCAGTTCTTC
NA	TRBV5-6	NA	TRBJ2-7	CASSLSTAEVSYEQYF	TGTGCCAGCAGCTTGTCGACAGCCGAAGTCTCCTACGAGCAGTACTTC
NA	TRBV15	few	TRBJ2-1	CATSVARTTQFF	TGTGCCACCAGTGTGGCCCGGACCACGCAGTTCTTC
TRBD2	TRBV5-1	NA	TRBJ2-1	CASSPGRARVVEQFF	TGCGCCAGCTCACCTGGGAGGGCACGGGTAGTGGAGCAGTTCTTC
NA	TRBV25-1	few	TRBJ2-2	CASTRGTDTGELFF	TGTGCCAGCACCCGGGGAACCGACACCGGGGAGCTGTTTTTT
TRBD1	TRBV20-1	few	TRBJ1-5	CSASLGQGYQPQHF	TGCAGTGCTAGCCTTGGACAGGGCTATCAGCCCCAGCATTTT